Presented here are 20 T cell receptor beta chains from one specimen sequenced in a study of control samples from healthy donors and cancer patients. Sequenced by immunoSEQ multiplex PCR; TCRdb stores in-frame clones only, minus some. The sample yields 120,000 or so clones, 80% to 90% seen once. The sequenced sample was blood. These receptors all stem from a man aged 40-55 years in good health.

This clone was picked up one time. The chain employs TRBV15 and TRBJ1-2, with a weak D call TRBD1 (5 bases). Germline V lookup: CDR1 LNHNV, CDR2 YYDKDF (reference sequence). The CDR3 length is 14 residues. Trimming took off 0 bases at V and 7 bases at J, with 12 bases between the two ends. CDR3 bases: TGTGCCACCAGCAGAGATCGGGGGGATGGTGGCTACACCTTC. It codes for CATSRDRGDGGYTF.

The chain uses TRBV6-2 or TRBV6-3 and TRBJ2-7; a possible D gene is TRBD1 (6 bases). Germline-derived CDR1 and CDR2 are MNHEY and SVGEGT. The CDR3 spans 17 residues. V was pared by 4 bases and J by 3 bases, with 22 bases between. CDR3 residues: CASSLLWLTGNDYEQYF. DNA for the CDR3: TGTGCCAGCAGTTTGTTATGGTTAACAGGGAACGACTACGAGCAGTACTTC.

The V gene is TRBV18, the J gene TRBJ1-2; a weak D match, TRBD1 (5 bases). V lost 1 base and J lost 6, with 21 bases in between. Germline V gene lookup returns CDR1 KGHSH and CDR2 LQKENI. The CDR3 loop spans 17 amino acids. The CDR3 sequence: CASSPLDRARGEDGYTF. CDR3 coding DNA: TGTGCCAGCTCACCACTTGATCGGGCCCGGGGGGAAGATGGCTACACCTTC.

The genes are TRBV7-8 and TRBJ2-7; D is perhaps TRBD2 (6 bases). Germline V lookup: CDR1 SGHVS, CDR2 FQNEAQ. The CDR3 consists of 12 residues. Trimming shortened V by 5 bases and J by 6 bases, and 11 bases separated the two germline ends. This CDR3 is CASSRLVGEQYF. CDR3 DNA: TGTGCCAGCAGCCGACTAGTAGGCGAGCAGTACTTC.

The chain couples TRBV5-1 to TRBJ2-3, with 10 positions matching TRBD2. Trimming cost V 2 bases and J 7 bases; bases outside gene matches: 4. The germline V gene has CDR1 SGHRS and CDR2 YFSETQ. CDR3 length equals 14 residues. CDR3 nucleotide sequence: TGCGCCAGCAGCTTAAGCGGGGGGGCCAATACGCAGTATTTT. Protein sequence: CASSLSGGANTQYF.

CDR3 nucleotides: TGTGCCAGCAGACTACCAGGGACAGGGGGAGTGAACACTGAAGCTTTCTTT. Translated, it gives CASRLPGTGGVNTEAFF. The genes are TRBV7-9 and TRBJ1-1; 11 positions match TRBD1. From germline, CDR1 is SEHNR and CDR2 FQNEAQ (reference sequence). The V and J ends lost 6 bases and 0 bases, in that order; junction bases with no gene match: 9. The CDR3 runs 17 residues.

The chain couples TRBV3-1 (or the pseudogene TRBV3-2) to TRBJ1-1; D unclear. V was pared by 4 bases and J by 3 bases, with 18 bases between. The length of the CDR3 is 16 residues. Looked up from germline, CDR1 is LGHDT and CDR2 is YNNKEL (reference sequence). The CDR3 sequence: CASSPESVGFYTEAFF. Here the CDR3 DNA reads TGTGCCAGCAGCCCCGAGAGCGTCGGATTTTACACTGAAGCTTTCTTT.

The chain employs TRBV5-5 and TRBJ2-5; possibly TRBD1 for D (5 bases). V lost 0 bases and J 2 bases, leaving 26 bases between the germline ends. CDR3 length: 20 amino acids. Germline V CDR1 and CDR2: SGHKS, YYEKEE (reference sequence). In nucleotides, the CDR3 is TGTGCCAGCAGCTTGGACTGGGGTATCACCAGGGTGTTGAGGCAAGAGACCCAGTACTTC. It is translated as CASSLDWGITRVLRQETQYF. The full variable domain, with the rest looked up from reference TRBV5-5 and TRBJ2-5, is DAGVTQSPTHLIKTRGQQVTLRCSPISGHKSVSWYQQVLGQGPQFIFQYYEKEERGRGNFPDRFSARQFPNYSSELNVNALLLGDSALYLCASSLDWGITRVLRQETQYFGPGTRLLVL.

This chain uses TRBV19 with TRBJ1-3; D is ambiguous. V was trimmed by 3 bases and J by 2 bases, leaving 8 bases between them. This CDR3 is built from 14 residues. CDR1 and CDR2 from the germline V gene are LNHDA and SQIVND (reference sequence). CDR3 in amino acids: CASSMRQTGNTIYF. In DNA, the CDR3 is TGTGCCAGTAGTATGAGGCAAACTGGAAACACCATATATTTT.

In this sample, this clone turned up once. This rearrangement joins TRBV3-1 (or the pseudogene TRBV3-2) to TRBJ2-6; TRBD2 matches 7 bases. This CDR3 comprises 19 residues. The V gene's germline CDR1 is LGHDT and CDR2 YNNKEL (reference sequence). Trimming took 2 bases from V and 2 from J; bases not matched to a gene: 12. DNA of the CDR3: TGTGCCAGCAGCCAAATAACGGGCCCCGCGGGGGCTGGGGCCAACGTCCTGACTTTC. Translation: CASSQITGPAGAGANVLTF.

The J gene is TRBJ1-2, the V gene TRBV7-9; D is possibly TRBD1 (5 bases). This CDR3 comprises 14 residues. From germline, CDR1 is SEHNR and CDR2 FQNEAQ (reference sequence). Trimming pared 5 bases from V and 0 bases from J, leaving 10 bases between. CDR3 sequence: CASSHRLANYGYTF. The CDR3, as DNA: TGTGCCAGCAGCCACAGGCTAGCTAACTATGGCTACACCTTC.

This rearrangement joins TRBV7-9 to TRBJ2-1; 7 bases fit TRBD1. The CDR3 consists of 17 residues. From germline, CDR1 is SEHNR and CDR2 FQNEAQ (reference sequence). The J segment lost 5 bases and the V segment lost 1 base, leaving 11 bases of the junction unmatched. CDR3 loop: CASSLVFSETGNNEQFF. The CDR3 coding sequence is TGTGCCAGCAGCTTAGTTTTTTCGGAGACAGGGAACAATGAGCAGTTCTTC.

The chain employs TRBV7-2 and TRBJ2-7, with 13 bases identical to TRBD2. The junction had 3 bases not matched to a gene; V was cut back by 5 bases and J by 2 bases. Germline CDR1 SGHTA, CDR2 FQGNSA. This CDR3 is built from 15 residues. The CDR3 protein is CASSQTSGGAYEQYF. DNA for the CDR3: TGTGCCAGCAGCCAAACTAGCGGGGGGGCCTACGAGCAGTACTTC. Full variable domain (missing parts from reference TRBV7-2 and TRBJ2-7): GAGVSQSPSNKVTEKGKDVELRCDPISGHTALYWYRQSLGQGLEFLIYFQGNSAPDKSGLPSDRFSAERTGGSVSTLTIQRTQQEDSAVYLCASSQTSGGAYEQYFGPGTRLTVT.

The V and J genes are TRBV5-5 and TRBJ1-5; no firm D call. There are 15 residues in the CDR3. The germline V gene has CDR1 SGHKS and CDR2 YYEKEE (reference sequence). The V end was cut by 0 bases, the J end by 1 base, with 8 bases between. CDR3 in amino acids: CASSLAGISNQPQHF. DNA for the CDR3: TGTGCCAGCAGCTTGGCGGGGATCAGCAATCAGCCCCAGCATTTT.

This clone has only one observation. V gene TRBV5-1 combines with J gene TRBJ2-2; a weak D match, TRBD1 (5 bases). CDR3 size: 15 residues. V was trimmed by 0 bases and J by 5 bases, leaving 11 bases between them. Germline V gene lookup returns CDR1 SGHRS and CDR2 YFSETQ. The DNA for the CDR3 is TGCGCCAGCAGCTTGGTGTCAGGGTGGACCGGGGAGCTGTTTTTT. Translated: CASSLVSGWTGELFF.

This chain joins TRBV11-2 and TRBJ2-5; maybe TRBD2 (6 bases). CDR1 is SGHAT and CDR2 is FQNNGV in the germline V gene. The CDR3 totals 16 residues. Between the trimmed V and J ends, which lost 4 bases and 3 bases, there was a span of 18 bases. The DNA for the CDR3 is TGTGCCAGCAGCTCTGGCGGGACCTGGGGAAAAGAGACCCAGTACTTC. It encodes CASSSGGTWGKETQYF.

V and J are TRBV7-9 and TRBJ2-1; 7 nucleotides align to TRBD1. The CDR3 has 15 amino acids. In germline, CDR1 is SEHNR, CDR2 FQNEAQ (reference sequence). V dropped 0 bases and J dropped 3; count of bases not matched to a gene: 2. CDR3 nucleotide sequence: TGTGCCAGCAGCTTAGCGACAGGGCGCTACAATGAGCAGTTCTTC. Amino acid sequence: CASSLATGRYNEQFF.

The chain combines TRBV6-6 with TRBJ2-7; 8 bases line up with TRBD1. The CDR3 is 15 residues long. Trimming removed 5 bases from V and 2 bases from J; junction bases left unmatched: 8. Germline loops: CDR1 MNHNY, CDR2 SVGAGI (reference sequence). The CDR3 DNA reads as TGTGCCAGCAGTCCTCGGACAGGGAATCCCTACGAGCAGTACTTC. It specifies CASSPRTGNPYEQYF.

This chain links TRBV7-2 with TRBJ1-2, with D maybe TRBD1 (5 bases). The CDR3 contains 16 residues. Trimming removed 5 bases from V and 1 base from J, with 17 bases in between. CDR1 and CDR2 (germline): SGHTA, FQGNSA. The CDR3 sequence: CASSAGGAQLNYGYTF. The CDR3 region has the DNA TGTGCCAGCAGCGCGGGAGGGGCCCAACTTAACTATGGCTACACCTTC.

V is TRBV6-5 and J is TRBJ2-7; no reliable D call. V was cut by 6 bases and J by 2 bases, with 17 bases left in between. The CDR3 extends over 15 amino acids. Germline loops: CDR1 MNHEY, CDR2 SVGAGI. This CDR3 reads CASRENPLRTYEQYF. DNA for the CDR3: TGTGCCAGCAGGGAGAACCCCCTCAGAACCTACGAGCAGTACTTC.